Shown below are 8 T cell receptor beta chains from a single sample sequenced in a study of T cells after yellow fever vaccination. TCRdb redid the calling of the 5' RACE reads with MiXCR, one entry per CDR3 protein. The data contain roughly 500,000 distinct CDR3 sequences, 15% to 20% of them seen just once; the ten biggest clones take up approximately 14%. The sample in question was PBMCs, obtained 15 days after the yellow fever booster vaccination. These receptors came from a man younger than 45 who received the YFV17D yellow fever vaccine.

The chain has TRBV5-5 and TRBJ2-7; D is possibly TRBD1 (6 bases). The CDR3 extends over 14 amino acids. From germline, CDR1 is SGHKS and CDR2 YYEKEE (reference sequence). V was trimmed by 3 bases and J by 0 bases, leaving 10 bases between them. In DNA form, the CDR3 reads TGTGCCAGCAGCTCGAAGGACAGCTCCTACGAGCAGTACTTC. Translated: CASSSKDSSYEQYF.

V usage is TRBV20-1 and J usage is TRBJ2-7, with D tentatively TRBD2 (5 bases). This CDR3 contains 13 residues. The V end lost 7 bases, the J end lost 0 bases, and 13 bases lay between the germline ends. Germline V gene sequence: CDR1 DFQATT, CDR2 SNEGSKA (reference sequence). CDR3 bases: TGCAGTGGTTCGTGGGAGACCTCCTACGAGCAGTACTTC. Its translation: CSGSWETSYEQYF.

This chain connects TRBV6-5 to TRBJ2-7; D unclear. Germline values: CDR1 MNHEY, CDR2 SVGAGI. Trimming stripped 0 bases from V and 2 bases from J, with 8 bases between. This CDR3 is built from 14 residues. CDR3 in amino acids: CASSYSFPPYEQYF. The CDR3 DNA follows: TGTGCCAGCAGTTACTCTTTCCCCCCCTACGAGCAGTACTTC.

This clonotype was observed a handful of times. The rearrangement uses TRBV2 and TRBJ2-3, with D hard to call. The V end lost 3 bases, the J end lost 2 bases, and 12 bases lay between the germline ends. The germline gives CDR1 SNHLY, CDR2 FYNNEI. There are 15 residues in the CDR3. The CDR3 nucleotides read TGTGCCAGCAGTGAGTATCGGCGATCCACAGATACGCAGTATTTT. This translates into CASSEYRRSTDTQYF.

This sequence joins TRBV5-1 and TRBJ2-1; no reliable D call. The V gene lost 1 base and the J gene lost 0 bases, with 11 bases spanning the gap. The CDR3 contains 16 residues. The germline gives CDR1 SGHRS, CDR2 YFSETQ. CDR3 nucleotide sequence: TGCGCCAGCAGCTTGTCGGGCAGCCTCTCCTACAATGAGCAGTTCTTC. This translates into CASSLSGSLSYNEQFF.

The CDR3 coding sequence is TGTGCCAGCAGCATGACAGGGGCGGGCGACGAGCAGTACTTC. Its translation: CASSMTGAGDEQYF. The V gene is TRBV7-3, the J gene TRBJ2-7; TRBD1 aligns across 8 bases. V lost 5 bases, J lost 5 bases, and 8 bases stayed unmatched. This CDR3 comprises 14 residues. Looked up from germline, CDR1 is SGHTA and CDR2 is FQGTGA.

The chain uses TRBV18 and TRBJ2-1, with 12 bases matching TRBD2. The CDR3 is 17 residues long. V was pared by 2 bases and J by 0 bases, with 2 bases of the junction left unmatched. Germline CDR1 is KGHSH and CDR2 is LQKENI. In nucleotides, the CDR3 is TGTGCCAGCTCACCAACTAGCGGGGGGAGCTCCTACAATGAGCAGTTCTTC. Its translation: CASSPTSGGSSYNEQFF.

The chain recombines TRBV9 with TRBJ2-3; a possible D gene is TRBD2 (5 bases). CDR3 length: 17 amino acids. The germline V gene encodes CDR1 SGDLS and CDR2 YYNGEE. The ends were cut back, 0 bases at V and 0 bases at J, with 14 bases in the middle. The CDR3 DNA reads TGTGCCAGCAGCGTAGATGGAGGATACTTTAGCACAGATACGCAGTATTTT. This encodes CASSVDGGYFSTDTQYF.